Below, 16 T cell receptor beta chains from the same sample are listed, as sequenced in a study of blood T cell repertoires in COVID-19. Sequenced by immunoSEQ multiplex PCR; TCRdb stores in-frame clones only, minus some. Here the sample spans 150,000 to 200,000 clones, roughly 82% being singletons. Material for sequencing was peripheral blood. These receptors originate from a woman aged 25 to 39 with acute or convalescent COVID-19.

A note on this clone: Without the conserved terminal phenylalanine or tryptophan, this CDR3 likely stems from a read error. Because the CDR3's place on the DNA is in doubt, the DNA is left out and the CDR3 is given as listed by TCRdb. This sequence joins TRBV20-1 and TRBJ1-1; the table calls TRBD1, which could not be checked here. CDR1 and CDR2 (germline): DFQATT, SNEGSKA (reference sequence). A total of 8 residues make up the CDR3, ends included. The CDR3 sequence is CSAEGATP.

The CDR3 nucleotides are TGTGCCAGCAGCTTAGTCTCCAGGGCTAATGAAAAACTGTTTTTT. Translated: CASSLVSRANEKLFF. J is TRBJ1-4 and V is TRBV7-2; D might be TRBD1 (5 bases). There are 15 residues in the CDR3. Germline V lookup: CDR1 SGHTA, CDR2 FQGNSA. V was clipped by 1 base and J by 3 bases, with 9 bases between them.

At least ten counts were recorded for this clone. The chain joins TRBV12-3 or TRBV12-4 to TRBJ2-1; perhaps TRBD2 as D (5 bases). The CDR3 runs to 13 residues. Trimming stripped 5 bases from V and 6 bases from J, with 11 bases between. The CDR3 loop reads CASSTGNTNEQFF. The CDR3 coding sequence is TGTGCCAGCAGTACCGGGAATACCAATGAGCAGTTCTTC.

CDR3 coding DNA: TGTGCCAGTAGTATATTCCGTCCGGGGGGTAGGTCCTACAATGAGCAGTTCTTC. Its translation is CASSIFRPGGRSYNEQFF. The chain has TRBV19 and TRBJ2-1; 7 bases agree with TRBD2. Germline V gene data show CDR1 as LNHDA and CDR2 as SQIVND (reference sequence). There are 18 residues in the CDR3. Germline trimming cut 2 bases from V and 1 base from J; bases unmatched to any gene: 11.

The gene calls are TRBV5-1 and TRBJ2-1; 9 bases fit TRBD2. This CDR3 is built from 15 residues. The trim removed 4 bases at V and 4 bases at J, leaving 6 bases unmatched. From germline, CDR1 is SGHRS and CDR2 YFSETQ. CDR3 nucleotide sequence: TGCGCCAGCAGCCTTAGCGGGGGCCAGTACAATGAGCAGTTCTTC. Residues: CASSLSGGQYNEQFF.

The V and J genes are TRBV25-1 and TRBJ1-1; TRBD1 matches 8 bases. CDR1 is MGHDK, CDR2 SYGVNS, per germline. Losses at the gene ends were 4 bases for V and 6 bases for J; bases not matched to a gene: 7. The CDR3 runs to 14 residues. The CDR3 sequence: CASSGRTGLAEAFF. CDR3 in DNA: TGTGCCAGCAGTGGAAGGACAGGGCTGGCTGAAGCTTTCTTT.

V and J are TRBV27 and TRBJ2-7; no firm D call. Trimming shortened V by 5 bases and J by 4 bases, and 15 bases separated the two germline ends. There are 14 residues in the CDR3. Germline CDR1 is MNHEY and CDR2 is SMNVEV (reference sequence). CDR3 amino acids: CASSTSGFGYEQYF. The CDR3 region has the DNA TGTGCCAGCAGTACGTCCGGGTTTGGGTACGAGCAGTACTTC.

The chain joins TRBV6-1 to TRBJ2-3; weak D call: TRBD1 (6 bases). V lost 3 bases, J lost 2 bases, and 12 bases lay in between. This CDR3 contains 15 residues. The germline gives CDR1 MNHNS, CDR2 SASEGT. The CDR3 spells CASSEVGTSTDTQYF. CDR3 DNA: TGTGCCAGCAGTGAGGTTGGGACATCCACAGATACGCAGTATTTT.

This clone was seen only once. CDR3 sequence reads: CASSSGLFGNEQFF. For the CDR3, the DNA is TGTGCCAGCAGCTCGGGACTATTTGGCAATGAGCAGTTCTTC. The V gene is TRBV5-5, the J gene TRBJ2-1; 7 bases align to TRBD2. From germline, CDR1 is SGHKS and CDR2 YYEKEE (reference sequence). The CDR3 extends over 14 amino acids. The junction had 6 bases not matched to a gene; V was cut back by 3 bases and J by 6 bases.

The chain uses TRBV7-9 and TRBJ1-1; 7 nucleotides agree with TRBD1. After removal of 6 bases from V and 0 bases from J, the junction contained 4 bases not matched to a gene. Germline loops: CDR1 SEHNR, CDR2 FQNEAQ (reference sequence). This CDR3 is built from 14 residues. This CDR3 is CASRSGTVNTEAFF. Written as DNA, the CDR3 is TGTGCCAGCAGATCCGGGACAGTGAACACTGAAGCTTTCTTT.

DNA of the CDR3: TGCGCCAGCAGCGGGGGAGGGGTTTTAGAGACCCAGTACTTC. Amino acid sequence: CASSGGGVLETQYF. V gene TRBV5-1 combines with J gene TRBJ2-5, with 7 bases lining up with TRBD2. The germline V gene has CDR1 SGHRS and CDR2 YFSETQ. This CDR3 is built from 14 residues. Trimming removed 4 bases from V and 4 bases from J; junction bases left unmatched: 7. The full variable domain, with the rest looked up from reference TRBV5-1 and TRBJ2-5, is KAGVTQTPRYLIKTRGQQVTLSCSPISGHRSVSWYQQTPGQGLQFLFEYFSETQRNKGNFPGRFSGRQFSNSRSEMNVSTLELGDSALYLCASSGGGVLETQYFGPGTRLLVL.

This clone appeared once. The rearrangement joins TRBV7-2 to TRBJ2-3, with D possibly being TRBD2 (5 bases). The germline gives CDR1 SGHTA, CDR2 FQGNSA. With 1 base removed from V and 2 bases from J, the gap between germline ends came to 10 bases. The length of the CDR3 is 15 residues. CDR3 residues: CASSLVTGYTDTQYF. The CDR3 DNA is TGTGCCAGCAGCTTAGTTACGGGGTACACAGATACGCAGTATTTT.

The J gene is TRBJ2-5, the V gene TRBV5-1; 10 nucleotides agree with TRBD2. Germline loops: CDR1 SGHRS, CDR2 YFSETQ. Trimming at V came to 2 bases and at J to 2 bases, leaving 0 bases not matched to a gene. This CDR3 comprises 14 residues. For the CDR3, the DNA is TGCGCCAGCAGCTTACTAGCGGGGCAAGAGACCCAGTACTTC. It encodes CASSLLAGQETQYF.

The V and J genes are TRBV27 and TRBJ1-2; weak D call: TRBD1 (6 bases). V lost 6 bases, J lost 5 bases, and 16 bases lay in between. Germline V gene data show CDR1 as MNHEY and CDR2 as SMNVEV (reference sequence). The CDR3 covers 14 residues. DNA of the CDR3: TGTGCCAGCAGAGGACCGAAGGGGGTTTATGGCTACACCTTC. It specifies CASRGPKGVYGYTF.

CDR3 in DNA: TGTGCCAGCAGTGATACGGACAGGAAGAACACTGAAGCTTTCTTT. It is translated as CASSDTDRKNTEAFF. V gene TRBV27 combines with J gene TRBJ1-1; TRBD1 aligns across 7 bases. V was pared by 5 bases and J by 1 base, with 7 bases of the junction left unmatched. The CDR3 contains 15 residues. The germline V gene encodes CDR1 MNHEY and CDR2 SMNVEV (reference sequence).

The chain is built from TRBV7-9 and TRBJ2-7, with D maybe TRBD1 (5 bases). The CDR3 covers 13 residues. The ends were cut back, 4 bases at V and 12 bases at J, with 19 bases in the middle. Germline CDR1 is SEHNR and CDR2 is FQNEAQ (reference sequence). The CDR3 coding sequence is TGTGCCAGCAGCTCAACAGGCCCTATCGGTCGGTACTTC. Residues: CASSSTGPIGRYF.